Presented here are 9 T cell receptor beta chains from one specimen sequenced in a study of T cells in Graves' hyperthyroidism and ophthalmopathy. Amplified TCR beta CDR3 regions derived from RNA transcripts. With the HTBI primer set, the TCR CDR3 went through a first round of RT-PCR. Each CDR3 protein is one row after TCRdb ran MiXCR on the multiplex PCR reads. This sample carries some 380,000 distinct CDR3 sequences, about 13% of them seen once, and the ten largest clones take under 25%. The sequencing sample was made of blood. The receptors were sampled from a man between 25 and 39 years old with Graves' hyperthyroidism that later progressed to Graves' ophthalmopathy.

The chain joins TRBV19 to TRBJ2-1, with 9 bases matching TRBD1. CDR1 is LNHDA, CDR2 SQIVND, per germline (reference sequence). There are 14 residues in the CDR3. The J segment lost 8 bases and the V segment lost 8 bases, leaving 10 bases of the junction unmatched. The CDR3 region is CASAGQGKWDEQFF. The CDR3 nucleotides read TGTGCCAGTGCGGGACAGGGCAAATGGGATGAGCAGTTCTTC.

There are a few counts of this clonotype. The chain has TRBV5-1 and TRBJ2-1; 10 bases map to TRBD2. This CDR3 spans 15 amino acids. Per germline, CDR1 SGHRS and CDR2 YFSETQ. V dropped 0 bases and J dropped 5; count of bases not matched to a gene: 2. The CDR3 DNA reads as TGCGCCAGCAGCTTGGGTAGCGGGGGGAACAATGAGCAGTTCTTC. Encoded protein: CASSLGSGGNNEQFF.

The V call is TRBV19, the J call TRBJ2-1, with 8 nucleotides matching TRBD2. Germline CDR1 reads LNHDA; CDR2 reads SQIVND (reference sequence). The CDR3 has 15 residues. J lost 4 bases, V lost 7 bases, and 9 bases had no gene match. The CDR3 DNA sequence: TGTGCCAGTACCATAGCGGGGTACGGGTACAATGAGCAGTTCTTC. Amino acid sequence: CASTIAGYGYNEQFF.

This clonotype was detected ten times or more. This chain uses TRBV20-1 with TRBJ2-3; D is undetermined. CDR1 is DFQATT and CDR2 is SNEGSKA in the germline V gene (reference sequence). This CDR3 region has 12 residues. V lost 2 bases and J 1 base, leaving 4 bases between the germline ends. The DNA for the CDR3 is TGCAGTGCTAGACGGCGCACAGATACGCAGTATTTT. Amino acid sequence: CSARRRTDTQYF.

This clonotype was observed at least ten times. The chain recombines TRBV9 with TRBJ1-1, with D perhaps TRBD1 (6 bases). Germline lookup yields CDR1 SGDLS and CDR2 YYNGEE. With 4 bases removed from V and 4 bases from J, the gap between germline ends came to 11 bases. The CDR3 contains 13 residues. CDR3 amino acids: CASSRLGGTEAFF. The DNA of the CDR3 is TGTGCCAGCAGCCGCTTAGGGGGCACTGAAGCTTTCTTT. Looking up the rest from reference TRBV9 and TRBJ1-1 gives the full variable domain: DSGVTQTPKHLITATGQRVTLRCSPRSGDLSVYWYQQSLDQGLQFLIQYYNGEERAKGNILERFSAQQFPDLHSELNLSSLELGDSALYFCASSRLGGTEAFFGQGTRLTVV.

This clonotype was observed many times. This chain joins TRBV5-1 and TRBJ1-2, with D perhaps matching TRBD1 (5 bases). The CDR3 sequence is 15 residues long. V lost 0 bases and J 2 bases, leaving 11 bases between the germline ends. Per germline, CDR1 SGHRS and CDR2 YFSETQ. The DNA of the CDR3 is TGCGCCAGCAGCTTGGACAGGTGGAGCAACTATGGCTACACCTTC. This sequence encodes CASSLDRWSNYGYTF.

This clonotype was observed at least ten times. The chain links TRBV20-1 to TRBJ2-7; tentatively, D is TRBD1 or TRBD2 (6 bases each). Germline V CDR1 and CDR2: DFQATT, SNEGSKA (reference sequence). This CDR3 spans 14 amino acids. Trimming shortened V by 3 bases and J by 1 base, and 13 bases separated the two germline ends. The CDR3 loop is CSARAGGDSYEQYF. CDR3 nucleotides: TGCAGTGCTAGGGCCGGGGGCGATTCCTACGAGCAGTACTTC.

The CDR3 reads CASRPGGGASYEQYF. In DNA form, the CDR3 reads TGTGCCAGCAGGCCGGGCGGGGGGGCCTCCTACGAGCAGTACTTC. The rearrangement links TRBV5-4 to TRBJ2-7, with 9 bases that match TRBD2. Per germline, CDR1 SGHNT and CDR2 YYREEE (reference sequence). The CDR3 length is 15 residues. The V and J ends lost 5 bases and 0 bases, in that order; junction bases with no gene match: 6. Using reference TRBV5-4 and TRBJ2-7 for the parts outside the CDR3, the full variable domain is ETGVTQSPTHLIKTRGQQVTLRCSSQSGHNTVSWYQQALGQGPQFIFQYYREEENGRGNFPPRFSGLQFPNYSSELNVNALELDDSALYLCASRPGGGASYEQYFGPGTRLTVT.

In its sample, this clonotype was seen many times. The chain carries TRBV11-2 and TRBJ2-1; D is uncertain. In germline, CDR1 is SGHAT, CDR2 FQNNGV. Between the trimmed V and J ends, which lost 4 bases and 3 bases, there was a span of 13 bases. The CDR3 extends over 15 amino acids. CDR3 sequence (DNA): TGTGCCAGCAGCTCGAAAACGGATGTCTACAATGAGCAGTTCTTC. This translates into CASSSKTDVYNEQFF. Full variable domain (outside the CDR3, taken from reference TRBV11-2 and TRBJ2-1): EAGVAQSPRYKIIEKRQSVAFWCNPISGHATLYWYQQILGQGPKLLIQFQNNGVVDDSQLPKDRFSAERLKGVDSTLKIQPAKLEDSAVYLCASSSKTDVYNEQFFGPGTRLTVL.